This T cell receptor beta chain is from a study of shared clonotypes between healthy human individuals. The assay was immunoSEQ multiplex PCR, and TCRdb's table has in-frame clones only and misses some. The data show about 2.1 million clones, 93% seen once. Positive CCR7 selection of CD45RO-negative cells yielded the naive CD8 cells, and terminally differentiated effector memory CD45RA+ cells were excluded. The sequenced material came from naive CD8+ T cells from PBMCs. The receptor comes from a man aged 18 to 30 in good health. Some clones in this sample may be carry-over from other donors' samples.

In nucleotides, the CDR3 is TGTGCCAGCAGCCCCGACAGGGGCTATAATTCACCCCTCCACTTT. It translates to CASSPDRGYNSPLHF. This chain links TRBV7-2 with TRBJ1-6; 8 bases are a match to TRBD1. V lost 5 bases and J lost 3; bases outside the gene matches: 3. The length of the CDR3 is 15 residues. The V gene's germline CDR1 is SGHTA and CDR2 FQGNSA. The whole variable domain, remainder taken from reference TRBV7-2 and TRBJ1-6, is GAGVSQSPSNKVTEKGKDVELRCDPISGHTALYWYRQSLGQGLEFLIYFQGNSAPDKSGLPSDRFSAERTGGSVSTLTIQRTQQEDSAVYLCASSPDRGYNSPLHFGNGTRLTVT.